One sample yielded the 21 T cell receptor beta chains listed below, sequenced in a study of human T cells and chemical hapten exposure. Time point reported: patch test 3, about 24 weeks after DPC sensitization. As to treatment: therapeutic diphenylcyclopropenone sensitization with weekly scalp DPC. TCRdb analysed the RACE reads with MiXCR anew, one entry per CDR3 protein. The sample lists 70,000 or so distinct CDR3 sequences; more than 9.5% were seen once. The sequences come from whole blood, collected in connection with sensitization to the hapten diphenylcyclopropenone (DPC). The receptors come from a woman aged 45-65 years with alopecia areata. Some clones in this sample may be carry-over from other donors' samples.

This sequence joins TRBV6-4 and TRBJ1-6; D remains ambiguous. The CDR3 length is 13 residues. The germline V gene has CDR1 MRHNA and CDR2 SNTAGT. The germline V and J ends were trimmed by 6 bases and 9 bases, with 12 bases remaining between them. DNA for the CDR3: TGTGCCAGCAGAGCCCATGGAGGTTCACCCCTCCACTTT. Translated: CASRAHGGSPLHF.

The chain couples TRBV6-2 or TRBV6-3 to TRBJ2-7; weak D call: TRBD2 (6 bases). Between the trimmed V and J ends, which lost 4 bases and 0 bases, there was a span of 16 bases. The CDR3 contains 16 residues. Germline CDR1 and CDR2: MNHEY and SVGEGT. CDR3 bases: TGTGCCAGCAGTTGGAGCAGCGGGTCCCTCTCCTACGAGCAGTACTTC. It yields the protein CASSWSSGSLSYEQYF.

This clonotype was detected many times. The rearrangement links TRBV7-2 to TRBJ2-2; 9 bases agree with TRBD2. The CDR3 runs 16 residues. Germline CDR1 and CDR2: SGHTA and FQGNSA. The V gene end was trimmed by 6 bases and the J gene end by 6 bases; junction bases not matched to a gene: 11. For the CDR3, the DNA is TGTGCCAGCAGGGAAGGCGGGACTAGCCCCTCCGGGGAGCTGTTTTTT. The encoded protein is CASREGGTSPSGELFF.

The rearrangement joins TRBV6-6 to TRBJ2-1; tentatively, D is TRBD2 (5 bases). Germline loops: CDR1 MNHNY, CDR2 SVGAGI (reference sequence). The CDR3 totals 12 residues. V was cut by 1 base and J by 10 bases, with 8 bases left in between. The DNA of the CDR3 is TGTGCCAGCAGTTACTGGGGAGACGAGCAGTTCTTC. Translating it yields CASSYWGDEQFF.

A few counts support this clonotype. The gene calls are TRBV10-1 and TRBJ2-2; D ambiguous. V was trimmed by 6 bases and J by 0 bases, leaving 8 bases between them. This CDR3 contains 14 residues. CDR1 WNHNN and CDR2 SYGVQD come from the germline V gene (reference sequence). CDR3 loop: CASRTSTNTGELFF. The DNA for the CDR3 is TGCGCCAGCAGAACAAGTACGAACACCGGGGAGCTGTTTTTT.

This clonotype was observed a handful of times. This CDR3 is CSVEDRATSGASYEQYF. The CDR3, as DNA: TGCAGCGTTGAAGATCGGGCGACTAGCGGGGCTTCCTACGAGCAGTACTTC. The genes are TRBV29-1 and TRBJ2-7, with 11 bases aligning to TRBD2. CDR1 and CDR2 (germline): SQVTM, ANQGSEA. This CDR3 has 17 residues. The V gene end was trimmed by 0 bases and the J gene end by 1 base; junction bases not matched to a gene: 8.

This clonotype was recorded at least ten times. The chain uses TRBV10-2 and TRBJ1-5; possibly TRBD1 for D (5 bases). The CDR3 spans 14 residues. Germline lookup yields CDR1 WSHSY and CDR2 SAAADI. Trimming took 2 bases from V and 4 from J, leaving 9 bases between them. The CDR3 protein is CASSEGTVNQPQHF. For the CDR3, the DNA is TGCGCCAGCAGTGAGGGGACGGTAAATCAGCCCCAGCATTTT.

In its sample, this clonotype was seen a few times. V and J are TRBV3-1 and TRBJ2-5, with D unclear. CDR3 length: 11 amino acids. Germline assignment: CDR1 LGHDT and CDR2 YNNKEL (reference sequence). V was clipped by 5 bases and J by 5 bases, with 6 bases between them. In DNA form, the CDR3 reads TGTGCCAGCAGCGTCTTGGAGACCCAGTACTTC. Residues: CASSVLETQYF.

The table lists this clonotype with many counts. The rearrangement links TRBV6-4 to TRBJ2-6; 10 bases fit TRBD2. The CDR3 has 19 amino acids. V trimming: 0 bases; J trimming: 0 bases; junction bases outside the gene matches: 5. Germline V CDR1 and CDR2: MRHNA, SNTAGT. The CDR3 nucleotides are TGTGCCAGCAGTGACTCCCCGCTAGCGGGAGTCTCTGGGGCCAACGTCCTGACTTTC. It translates to CASSDSPLAGVSGANVLTF.

This chain connects TRBV6-4 to TRBJ1-2; D gene ambiguous. The CDR3 covers 10 residues. Looked up from germline, CDR1 is MRHNA and CDR2 is SNTAGT. The V gene lost 10 bases and the J gene lost 8 bases, with 11 bases spanning the gap. The CDR3 coding sequence is TGTGCCAACCAATACCGGGGCTACACCTTC. Its translation: CANQYRGYTF.

This clonotype was detected many times. The rearrangement uses TRBV24-1 and TRBJ1-2, with no clear D. Trimming took 4 bases from V and 8 from J, leaving 13 bases between them. Looked up from germline, CDR1 is KGHDR and CDR2 is SFDVKD. The CDR3 totals 13 residues. CDR3 loop: CATSDGPRGGYTF. CDR3 sequence (DNA): TGTGCCACCAGTGACGGGCCCCGAGGAGGCTACACCTTC.

The chain recombines TRBV28 with TRBJ2-3; D gene ambiguous. V was cut by 10 bases and J by 0 bases, with 14 bases left in between. The CDR3 has 14 residues. Germline assignment: CDR1 MDHEN and CDR2 SYDVKM. DNA for the CDR3: TGTGCCACCAGAATGAGGAGAAGCACAGATACGCAGTATTTT. Amino acid sequence: CATRMRRSTDTQYF.

This clonotype was recorded a few times. The V gene is TRBV12-3 or TRBV12-4, the J gene TRBJ2-3; the match to TRBD2 covers 12 bases. The CDR3 covers 15 residues. V was pared by 6 bases and J by 5 bases, with 6 bases of the junction left unmatched. CDR3 DNA: TGTGCCAGCAGCGGACTAGCGGGATTGGTAGATACGCAGTATTTT. Residues: CASSGLAGLVDTQYF.

This clonotype came up many times. The chain carries TRBV6-5 and TRBJ1-5, with D perhaps TRBD1 (6 bases). The germline V gene encodes CDR1 MNHEY and CDR2 SVGAGI. The CDR3 covers 14 residues. V gave up 8 bases and J gave up 1 base, with 12 bases separating them. The CDR3 reads CASGGAESNQPQHF. DNA of the CDR3: TGTGCCAGCGGGGGGGCTGAAAGCAATCAGCCCCAGCATTTT.

The table lists this clonotype with a count of one. The chain couples TRBV10-3 to TRBJ2-1, with 8 bases lining up with TRBD2. V lost 6 bases and J lost 0; bases outside the gene matches: 4. The CDR3 is 15 amino acids. Germline CDR1 reads ENHRY; CDR2 reads SYGVKD. The CDR3: CAIRGLVSSYNEQFF. The CDR3 DNA is TGTGCCATCAGGGGACTAGTAAGCTCCTACAATGAGCAGTTCTTC.

At least ten counts were recorded for this clonotype. The J gene is TRBJ1-5, the V gene TRBV18; possibly TRBD1 for D (5 bases). CDR1 is KGHSH, CDR2 LQKENI, per germline. The CDR3 consists of 16 residues. V lost 3 bases and J 1 base, leaving 13 bases between the germline ends. The CDR3 spells CASSPPNTGSNQPQHF. CDR3 DNA: TGTGCCAGCTCACCTCCTAATACAGGCAGCAATCAGCCCCAGCATTTT. Drawing the rest from reference TRBV18 and TRBJ1-5, the complete variable domain is NAGVMQNPRHLVRRRGQEARLRCSPMKGHSHVYWYRQLPEEGLKFMVYLQKENIIDESGMPKERFSAEFPKEGPSILRIQQVVRGDSAAYFCASSPPNTGSNQPQHFGDGTRLSIL.

This clonotype has ten or more counts. V and J are TRBV7-6 and TRBJ1-2; 10 bases align to TRBD1. Germline values: CDR1 SGHVS, CDR2 FNYEAQ. V was pared by 7 bases and J by 10 bases, with 9 bases of the junction left unmatched. This CDR3 contains 13 residues. CDR3 in DNA: TGTGCCAGCAACCCATCCGGGACAGGGGACTACACCTTC. Its translation is CASNPSGTGDYTF.

This clonotype was detected many times. The chain couples TRBV4-1 to TRBJ2-7, with a weak D call TRBD2 (5 bases). Germline CDR1 reads MGHRA; CDR2 reads YSYEKL. The CDR3 runs 15 residues. V lost 4 bases, J lost 0 bases, and 13 bases lay in between. The CDR3 loop is CASSRPDGNSYEQYF. CDR3 coding DNA: TGCGCCAGCAGCCGCCCCGACGGGAACTCCTACGAGCAGTACTTC.

The sample holds many counts of this clonotype. The chain combines TRBV18 with TRBJ2-3; TRBD2 matches at 8 bases. The trim removed 3 bases at V and 5 bases at J, leaving 4 bases unmatched. Germline assignment: CDR1 KGHSH and CDR2 LQKENI. The CDR3 runs 14 residues. In DNA, the CDR3 is TGTGCCAGCTCACCGACTAGCGTCGGAGATACGCAGTATTTT. It encodes CASSPTSVGDTQYF.

This clonotype came up many times. The J gene is TRBJ2-7, the V gene TRBV4-1; unclear D gene. Germline-derived CDR1 and CDR2 are MGHRA and YSYEKL. CDR3 length equals 17 residues. Deletions cut 3 bases from V and 0 bases from J, with 18 bases between. DNA for the CDR3: TGCGCCAGCAGCCAGGGAAACCGAGGCGATGCCTCCTACGAGCAGTACTTC. Translating gives CASSQGNRGDASYEQYF.

The chain has TRBV28 and TRBJ2-1; a weak D match, TRBD1 (6 bases). V lost 6 bases and J lost 3, with 15 bases in between. This CDR3 has 15 residues. Germline assignment: CDR1 MDHEN and CDR2 SYDVKM. CDR3 protein: CASSPIGGIYNEQFF. In DNA form, the CDR3 reads TGTGCCAGCAGCCCCATTGGGGGCATCTACAATGAGCAGTTCTTC.